The present TCR beta chain was sequenced within a study of shared clonotypes between healthy human individuals. For the study at large: CD4 naive and CD4 memory each took three plates per donor, while CD8 naive took two and CD8 memory one.

Comment on this clone: The antigen remains undetermined.

There are 15 residues in the CDR3. Germline V CDR1 and CDR2: ENHRY, SYGVKD. Trimming took off 6 bases at V and 9 bases at J, with 18 bases between the two ends. Study findings and constraints: Relative to their counterparts shared across all four donors, non-shared clonotypes exhibited diminished generation probabilities. A few donors had approximately 4.6% of their naive CD4 clonotypes in common.

Repertoires were generated with immunoSEQ multiplex PCR, while TCRdb's copy carries only in-frame clones and drops some. The table has some 1 million clones, roughly 80% seen once. The chain links TRBV10-3 to TRBJ1-6, with D hard to call. What was sequenced was memory CD4+ T cells sorted from blood. Sample subset: CD45RA-negative fraction. The source of this sequence is a man younger than 35 in good health. The CDR3 is CAIRVSGDLSSPLHF. The CDR3 region has the DNA TGTGCCATCAGAGTGAGTGGGGATTTAAGTTCACCCCTCCACTTT.